This T cell receptor (beta chain) comes out of a study of T cell changes during pregnancy in multiple sclerosis. Assay: immunoSEQ multiplex PCR; the TCRdb copy retains only in-frame clones and omits some. The sample lists over 90,000 clones, about 90% occurring once. With 9 bases clipped from V and 3 bases from J, the junction kept 7 bases outside the gene matches. Germline V lookup: CDR1 ENHRY, CDR2 SYGVKD. The CDR3 is made up of 13 amino acids. The material sequenced was peripheral blood, taken after pregnancy. The chain joins TRBV10-3 to TRBJ1-1; TRBD1 matches 7 bases. The TCR comes from a female donor with multiple sclerosis, enrolled in a pregnancy study. For the CDR3, the DNA is TGTGCCATTTCGAGACAGGGTTACACTGAAGCTTTCTTT. Translation gives CAISRQGYTEAFF.